The clone carrying this T cell receptor beta chain was picked up a small number of times. MiXCR, applied by TCRdb to the RT-PCR reads, yields one record per CDR3 protein. The data show about a million distinct CDR3 sequences, with approximately 18% seen just once and 6% held by the top ten. Germline CDR1 reads SGDLS; CDR2 reads YYNGEE. The junction had 6 bases not matched to a gene; V was cut back by 2 bases and J by 8 bases. The CDR3 loop spans 15 amino acids. The data belong to a study of patients and donors after allogeneic stem cell transplantation. The V call is TRBV9, the J call TRBJ2-1; TRBD2 matches at 11 bases. Material: blood, either unsorted or a sorted T cell fraction (not recorded which). The source is a human donor who was either an allogeneic HSCT recipient or a stem cell or donor lymphocyte infusion donor (not recorded which). It is not recorded whose cells these are; they may come from a transplant donor. DNA of the CDR3: TGTGCCAGCAGCGTCACTAGCGGGAGTAGAGATGAGCAGTTCTTC. Translating it yields CASSVTSGSRDEQFF. The complete variable domain, with remaining parts taken from reference TRBV9 and TRBJ2-1, reads DSGVTQTPKHLITATGQRVTLRCSPRSGDLSVYWYQQSLDQGLQFLIQYYNGEERAKGNILERFSAQQFPDLHSELNLSSLELGDSALYFCASSVTSGSRDEQFFGPGTRLTVL.